These T cell receptor beta chains were read from a single sample in a study of blood T cell dynamics during melanoma immunotherapy. The table came from immunoSEQ multiplex PCR; TCRdb's copy has only in-frame clones and leaves some out. This sample has roughly 5,900 clones, with 80% to 85% found just once. The sequencing here drew on blood, taken from a patient treated with checkpoint blockade. These receptors were collected from a human donor with melanoma. Each CDR3 is given with its conserved first and last residue. The order of the fields is D gene, CDR3 length, clone size, J gene, V gene, CDR3 DNA, CDR3 protein. The D gene is left open where the match is weak. A row's size may be missing; if present it is once, few, many or a size class.

D gene: NA; CDR3 length: 11; clone size: NA; J gene: TRBJ1-1; V gene: TRBV27; CDR3 DNA: TGTGCCAGCAGCCGGGGATACGAAGCTTTCTTT; CDR3 protein: CASSRGYEAFF
D gene: TRBD1; CDR3 length: 14; clone size: NA; J gene: TRBJ1-1; V gene: TRBV6-5; CDR3 DNA: TGTGCCAGCAGTTTCGACAGGGATATCACTGAAGCTTTCTTT; CDR3 protein: CASSFDRDITEAFF
D gene: NA; CDR3 length: 14; clone size: NA; J gene: TRBJ1-2; V gene: TRBV5-6; CDR3 DNA: TGTGCCAGCAGCCAAAGCCAGGGGCCGAGGGGCTACACCTTC; CDR3 protein: CASSQSQGPRGYTF
D gene: TRBD2; CDR3 length: 15; clone size: NA; J gene: TRBJ2-7; V gene: TRBV28; CDR3 DNA: TGTGCCAGCAGAGAGACTAGCGGGAGGGTTGGAGAGCAGTACTTC; CDR3 protein: CASRETSGRVGEQYF
D gene: TRBD2; CDR3 length: 18; clone size: NA; J gene: TRBJ2-7; V gene: TRBV5-5; CDR3 DNA: TGTGCCAGCAGCCAGGGACTAGCGGGAGGCCTCGGGGCTTACGAGCAGTACTTC; CDR3 protein: CASSQGLAGGLGAYEQYF
D gene: NA; CDR3 length: 17; clone size: NA; J gene: TRBJ1-1; V gene: TRBV27; CDR3 DNA: TGTGCCAGCAGTTTATCGGCCTACAGTGCAGGGATCGCTGAAGCTTTCTTT; CDR3 protein: CASSLSAYSAGIAEAFF
D gene: TRBD1; CDR3 length: 19; clone size: NA; J gene: TRBJ1-2; V gene: TRBV7-9; CDR3 DNA: TGTGCCAGCAGCTTAGTCGGTGGGGCTCTCGGGACAGAGGACTATGGCTACACCTTC; CDR3 protein: CASSLVGGALGTEDYGYTF
D gene: NA; CDR3 length: 13; clone size: NA; J gene: TRBJ1-1; V gene: TRBV27; CDR3 DNA: TGTGCCAGCAGTTTATACGTGACGGCCGAAGCTTTCTTT; CDR3 protein: CASSLYVTAEAFF
D gene: TRBD1; CDR3 length: 14; clone size: once; J gene: TRBJ1-1; V gene: TRBV18; CDR3 DNA: TGTGCCAGCTCGCATGACAGGGGGGAAACTGAAGCTTTCTTT; CDR3 protein: CASSHDRGETEAFF
D gene: TRBD1; CDR3 length: 12; clone size: once; J gene: TRBJ1-2; V gene: TRBV9; CDR3 DNA: TGTGCCAGCAGTGCAGGGGGGACGGCTCGAAACTTC; CDR3 protein: CASSAGGTARNF
D gene: TRBD1; CDR3 length: 15; clone size: NA; J gene: TRBJ1-1; V gene: TRBV27; CDR3 DNA: TGTGCCAGCAGTTTAGGGGACAGGCTGAACACTGAAGCTTTCTTT; CDR3 protein: CASSLGDRLNTEAFF
D gene: NA; CDR3 length: 13; clone size: once; J gene: TRBJ1-2; V gene: TRBV6-1; CDR3 DNA: TGTGCCAGCAGTCCGGACATAGGGTATGGCTACACCTTC; CDR3 protein: CASSPDIGYGYTF
D gene: TRBD1; CDR3 length: 15; clone size: NA; J gene: TRBJ1-1; V gene: TRBV27; CDR3 DNA: TGTGCCAGCAGTTTAGGGACAGGGTCGAACACTGAAGCTTTCTTT; CDR3 protein: CASSLGTGSNTEAFF
D gene: NA; CDR3 length: 17; clone size: NA; J gene: TRBJ1-2; V gene: TRBV11-3; CDR3 DNA: TGTGCCAGCAGCCGCAAATTGGGAGAGGGATACTACTATGGCTACACCTTC; CDR3 protein: CASSRKLGEGYYYGYTF
D gene: TRBD2; CDR3 length: 15; clone size: NA; J gene: TRBJ2-7; V gene: TRBV4-1; CDR3 DNA: TGCGCCAGCAGCCAAGATGGCGCGGGAGCCTACGAGCAGTACTTC; CDR3 protein: CASSQDGAGAYEQYF
D gene: NA; CDR3 length: 13; clone size: NA; J gene: TRBJ1-1; V gene: TRBV5-1; CDR3 DNA: TGCGCCAGCAGCTTGGACCTCAACACTGAAGCTTTCTTT; CDR3 protein: CASSLDLNTEAFF
D gene: TRBD1; CDR3 length: 15; clone size: few; J gene: TRBJ1-2; V gene: TRBV27; CDR3 DNA: TGTGCCAGCAGTCAACTCCGGGACAGATCGCATGGCTACACCTTC; CDR3 protein: CASSQLRDRSHGYTF
D gene: NA; CDR3 length: 15; clone size: NA; J gene: TRBJ1-1; V gene: TRBV7-2; CDR3 DNA: TGTGCCAGCAGCCTTACAGGGAAAATGAACACTGAAGCTTTCTTT; CDR3 protein: CASSLTGKMNTEAFF
D gene: NA; CDR3 length: 12; clone size: NA; J gene: TRBJ2-7; V gene: TRBV30; CDR3 DNA: TGTGCCTGGAGCCGGGACGGCTACGAGCAGTACTTC; CDR3 protein: CAWSRDGYEQYF
D gene: NA; CDR3 length: 15; clone size: NA; J gene: TRBJ2-7; V gene: TRBV5-4; CDR3 DNA: TGTGCCAGCAGCTACTTCCCTGGCGGGGTTAGTGAGCAGTACTTC; CDR3 protein: CASSYFPGGVSEQYF
D gene: TRBD2; CDR3 length: 12; clone size: NA; J gene: TRBJ2-7; V gene: TRBV6-5; CDR3 DNA: TGTGCCAGCAGCGCGGGAGTGGGTGAGCAGTACTTC; CDR3 protein: CASSAGVGEQYF
D gene: NA; CDR3 length: 16; clone size: NA; J gene: TRBJ1-6; V gene: TRBV4-2; CDR3 DNA: TGTGCCAGCAGCCAAGAGGTTAGCTCCTATAATTCACCCCTCCACTTT; CDR3 protein: CASSQEVSSYNSPLHF
D gene: NA; CDR3 length: 13; clone size: NA; J gene: TRBJ2-7; V gene: TRBV6-5; CDR3 DNA: TGTGCCAGCATGGCGGCTCCTTCCTACGAGCAGTACTTC; CDR3 protein: CASMAAPSYEQYF
D gene: NA; CDR3 length: 14; clone size: NA; J gene: TRBJ2-7; V gene: TRBV5-1; CDR3 DNA: TGCGCCAGCAGCTTGGAGGCGGGGACCTACGAGCAGTACTTC; CDR3 protein: CASSLEAGTYEQYF
D gene: TRBD1; CDR3 length: 15; clone size: once; J gene: TRBJ1-2; V gene: TRBV11-1; CDR3 DNA: TGTGCCAGCAGCACCGGGACAGACCCTAACTATGGCTACACCTTC; CDR3 protein: CASSTGTDPNYGYTF
D gene: NA; CDR3 length: 15; clone size: NA; J gene: TRBJ1-5; V gene: TRBV12-2; CDR3 DNA: TGTGCAAGTCGCTTAAAGGGACAACCCAATCAGCCCCAGCATTTT; CDR3 protein: CASRLKGQPNQPQHF
D gene: NA; CDR3 length: 12; clone size: NA; J gene: TRBJ1-2; V gene: TRBV7-6; CDR3 DNA: TGTGCCAGCAGAGACAAAAACGGGGGCTACACCTTC; CDR3 protein: CASRDKNGGYTF
D gene: NA; CDR3 length: 18; clone size: NA; J gene: TRBJ1-4; V gene: TRBV28; CDR3 DNA: TGTGCCAGCAGGCCCGCCCGATCCAGAGTCAACCGATGGGAAAAACTGTTTTTT; CDR3 protein: CASRPARSRVNRWEKLFF
D gene: NA; CDR3 length: 12; clone size: NA; J gene: TRBJ1-3; V gene: TRBV6-1; CDR3 DNA: TGTGCCAGCAGTCCCGGGGGCCACACCATATATTTT; CDR3 protein: CASSPGGHTIYF
D gene: NA; CDR3 length: 16; clone size: NA; J gene: TRBJ2-7; V gene: TRBV7-8; CDR3 DNA: TGTGCCAGCAGCCCCCGGCTCCAGGGCCAAGGCTACGAGCAGTACTTC; CDR3 protein: CASSPRLQGQGYEQYF
D gene: TRBD2; CDR3 length: 16; clone size: few; J gene: TRBJ2-7; V gene: TRBV19; CDR3 DNA: TGTGCCAGTAGTACCGCGGGACTAGCGGGAGTAGACGAGCAGTACTTC; CDR3 protein: CASSTAGLAGVDEQYF
D gene: NA; CDR3 length: 11; clone size: NA; J gene: TRBJ2-7; V gene: TRBV2; CDR3 DNA: TGTGCCAGCACACAGGTTTACGAGCAGTACTTC; CDR3 protein: CASTQVYEQYF
D gene: NA; CDR3 length: 15; clone size: NA; J gene: TRBJ2-7; V gene: TRBV28; CDR3 DNA: TGTGCCAGCAGTTTCTCCCTCGACAGCGCCTACGAGCAGTACTTC; CDR3 protein: CASSFSLDSAYEQYF
D gene: NA; CDR3 length: 16; clone size: NA; J gene: TRBJ2-7; V gene: TRBV4-3; CDR3 DNA: TGCGCCAGCAGCCAAGAGGCCTCCTGGGCAGCCTACGAGCAGTACTTC; CDR3 protein: CASSQEASWAAYEQYF
D gene: NA; CDR3 length: 16; clone size: NA; J gene: TRBJ2-7; V gene: TRBV7-2; CDR3 DNA: TGTGCCAGCAGCTTAGTGGCGGGTAGAGGGCCCTACGAGCAGTACTTC; CDR3 protein: CASSLVAGRGPYEQYF
D gene: TRBD1; CDR3 length: 17; clone size: NA; J gene: TRBJ1-6; V gene: TRBV2; CDR3 DNA: TGTGCCAGCAGTGAAGCCAGCCGCGACAGGGATAATTCACCCCTCCACTTT; CDR3 protein: CASSEASRDRDNSPLHF
D gene: NA; CDR3 length: 14; clone size: NA; J gene: TRBJ1-1; V gene: TRBV25-1; CDR3 DNA: TGTGCCAGCAGTGAATTGAATAGGAACACTGAAGCTTTCTTT; CDR3 protein: CASSELNRNTEAFF
D gene: NA; CDR3 length: 15; clone size: NA; J gene: TRBJ1-1; V gene: TRBV11-3; CDR3 DNA: TGTGCCAGCAGCTTAGATCAGGGGCCGAACACTGAAGCTTTCTTT; CDR3 protein: CASSLDQGPNTEAFF